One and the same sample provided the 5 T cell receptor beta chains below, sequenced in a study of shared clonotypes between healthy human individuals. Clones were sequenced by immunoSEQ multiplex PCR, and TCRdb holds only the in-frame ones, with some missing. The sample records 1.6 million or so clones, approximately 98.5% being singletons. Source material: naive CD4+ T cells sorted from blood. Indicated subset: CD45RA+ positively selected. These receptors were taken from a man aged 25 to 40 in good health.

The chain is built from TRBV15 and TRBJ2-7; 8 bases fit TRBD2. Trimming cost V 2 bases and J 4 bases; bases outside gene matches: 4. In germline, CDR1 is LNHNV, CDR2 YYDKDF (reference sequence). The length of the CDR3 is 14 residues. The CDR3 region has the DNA TGTGCCACCAGCAGAATAGCGGGAACGTACGAGCAGTACTTC. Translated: CATSRIAGTYEQYF.

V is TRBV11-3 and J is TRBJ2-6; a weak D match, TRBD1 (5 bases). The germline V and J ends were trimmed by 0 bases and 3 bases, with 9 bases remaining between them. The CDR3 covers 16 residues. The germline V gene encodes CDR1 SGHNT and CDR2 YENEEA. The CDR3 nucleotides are TGTGCCAGCAGCTTAGAGGGCAGGGATGGGGCCAACGTCCTGACTTTC. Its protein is CASSLEGRDGANVLTF. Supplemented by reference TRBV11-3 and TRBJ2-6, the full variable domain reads EAGVVQSPRYKIIEKKQPVAFWCNPISGHNTLYWYLQNLGQGPELLIRYENEEAVDDSQLPKDRFSAERLKGVDSTLKIQPAELGDSAVYLCASSLEGRDGANVLTFGAGSRLTVL.

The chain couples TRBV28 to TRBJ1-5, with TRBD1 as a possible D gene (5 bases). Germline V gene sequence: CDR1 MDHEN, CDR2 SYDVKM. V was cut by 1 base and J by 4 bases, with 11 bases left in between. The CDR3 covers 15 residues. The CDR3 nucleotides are TGTGCCAGCAGTTTATTGGGGCCTATTAATCAGCCCCAGCATTTT. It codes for CASSLLGPINQPQHF.

CDR3 in amino acids: CASSPGTPKNIQYF. CDR3 DNA: TGTGCCAGCTCACCAGGGACCCCTAAAAACATTCAGTACTTC. The chain links TRBV18 to TRBJ2-4, with D possibly being TRBD1 or TRBD2 (5 bases each). Germline loops: CDR1 KGHSH, CDR2 LQKENI. The V gene lost 2 bases and the J gene lost 4 bases, with 9 bases spanning the gap. The CDR3 covers 14 residues. The whole variable domain, filled in from reference TRBV18 and TRBJ2-4, reads NAGVMQNPRHLVRRRGQEARLRCSPMKGHSHVYWYRQLPEEGLKFMVYLQKENIIDESGMPKERFSAEFPKEGPSILRIQQVVRGDSAAYFCASSPGTPKNIQYFGAGTRLSVL.

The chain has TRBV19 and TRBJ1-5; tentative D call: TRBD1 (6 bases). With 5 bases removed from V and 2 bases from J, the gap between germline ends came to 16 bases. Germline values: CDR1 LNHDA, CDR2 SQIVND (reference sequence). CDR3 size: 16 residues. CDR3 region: CASSPLQGLGNQPQHF. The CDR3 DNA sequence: TGTGCCAGTAGTCCACTCCAGGGGTTGGGCAATCAGCCCCAGCATTTT.